The 21 T cell receptor beta chains listed next were all sequenced from one sample in a study of blood T cell repertoires in COVID-19. This table comes from immunoSEQ multiplex PCR, and its TCRdb copy is limited to in-frame clones, with some not included. The sample has a few hundred thousand clones; roughly 87% are singletons. The sequencing sample was made of PBMCs or T cells enriched from blood (not recorded which). Receptors were obtained from a woman aged 25 to 45 who had recovered from COVID-19.

The rearrangement uses TRBV28 and TRBJ1-2; weak D call: TRBD1 (5 bases). Trimming took off 6 bases at V and 5 bases at J, with 10 bases between the two ends. This CDR3 spans 12 amino acids. Germline assignment: CDR1 MDHEN and CDR2 SYDVKM. In DNA form, the CDR3 reads TGTGCCAGCAGCCCGGACAATTATGGCTACACCTTC. Translating gives CASSPDNYGYTF.

This chain uses TRBV10-3 with TRBJ1-2, with no clear D. The CDR3 loop spans 13 amino acids. Per germline, CDR1 ENHRY and CDR2 SYGVKD. The germline V and J ends were trimmed by 9 bases and 0 bases, with 11 bases remaining between them. The CDR3 nucleotides are TGTGCCATACCCGGCGGATCTAACTATGGCTACACCTTC. This translates into CAIPGGSNYGYTF.

The rearrangement uses TRBV18 and TRBJ2-1; 8 bases fit TRBD1. V lost 3 bases to trimming and J lost 5 bases; unmatched junction nucleotides: 6. CDR3 length: 15 residues. Germline loops: CDR1 KGHSH, CDR2 LQKENI. CDR3 nucleotide sequence: TGTGCCAGCTCACCCGGACAGGGTCACCACAATGAGCAGTTCTTC. It specifies CASSPGQGHHNEQFF.

The chain joins TRBV10-3 to TRBJ2-7; D possibly corresponds to TRBD2 (7 bases). The V end was cut by 9 bases, the J end by 4 bases, with 13 bases between. This CDR3 is 12 amino acids long. Germline CDR1 is ENHRY and CDR2 is SYGVKD. CDR3 region: CAIQGGAYEQYF. The CDR3 DNA reads TGTGCCATACAGGGAGGGGCGTACGAGCAGTACTTC.

The chain has TRBV13 and TRBJ2-1; no firm D call. Between the trimmed V and J ends, which lost 3 bases and 0 bases, there was a span of 12 bases. In germline, CDR1 is PRHDT, CDR2 FYEKMQ (reference sequence). The CDR3 consists of 16 residues. CDR3: CASSFPSSSSYNEQFF. CDR3 nucleotides: TGTGCCAGCAGCTTCCCGTCTTCGAGCTCCTACAATGAGCAGTTCTTC.

The rearrangement uses TRBV3-1 (or the pseudogene TRBV3-2) and TRBJ2-2; 8 bases map to TRBD2. V was clipped by 4 bases and J by 6 bases; unmatched bases: 10. From germline, CDR1 is LGHDT and CDR2 YNNKEL (reference sequence). This CDR3 has 16 residues. CDR3 sequence: CASSPAGGGSPGELFF. CDR3 coding DNA: TGTGCCAGCAGCCCGGCGGGCGGGGGGTCCCCCGGGGAGCTGTTTTTT.

The chain combines TRBV7-8 with TRBJ1-2; 7 positions agree with TRBD1. The germline V gene encodes CDR1 SGHVS and CDR2 FQNEAQ. The junction had 8 bases not matched to a gene; V was cut back by 6 bases and J by 7 bases. The CDR3 length is 13 residues. The chain's CDR3 is CASRSPGQSGYTF. In DNA form, the CDR3 reads TGTGCCAGCAGGTCTCCGGGACAGAGTGGCTACACCTTC.

The chain joins TRBV5-8 to TRBJ1-1; TRBD1 is a possible D gene (6 bases). Germline CDR1 and CDR2: SGHTS and YDEGEE. The CDR3 length is 15 residues. V was pared by 0 bases and J by 3 bases, with 12 bases between. CDR3 sequence reads: CASSLATNRDTEAFF. The DNA for the CDR3 is TGTGCCAGCAGCTTGGCGACAAACAGGGACACTGAAGCTTTCTTT.

The chain joins TRBV29-1 to TRBJ1-1, with D unclear. CDR1 is SQVTM and CDR2 is ANQGSEA in the germline V gene. This CDR3 spans 14 amino acids. Trimming pared 5 bases from V and 3 bases from J, leaving 16 bases between. The CDR3 region has the DNA TGCAGCGTTCCCGCGACCCGGGAGTACACTGAAGCTTTCTTT. Protein product: CSVPATREYTEAFF.

V is TRBV6-5 and J is TRBJ1-6; D is unresolved. Germline assignment: CDR1 MNHEY and CDR2 SVGAGI. The CDR3 is 14 amino acids. The V end lost 8 bases, the J end lost 9 bases, and 17 bases lay between the germline ends. CDR3 amino acids: CASGSGVYGSPLHF. CDR3 coding DNA: TGTGCCAGCGGCTCCGGGGTCTATGGTTCACCCCTCCACTTT.

This clone has just one count. The V gene is TRBV29-1, the J gene TRBJ2-7; 8 bases line up with TRBD1. The V gene's germline CDR1 is SQVTM and CDR2 ANQGSEA. The CDR3 extends over 14 amino acids. The ends lost 4 bases at V and 7 bases at J; junction bases unmatched: 12. The CDR3 is CSVVLAGGPREQYF. As DNA, the CDR3 is TGCAGCGTTGTGCTGGCAGGGGGCCCCCGGGAGCAGTACTTC.

The V gene is TRBV3-1 (or the pseudogene TRBV3-2), the J gene TRBJ2-5; a possible D gene is TRBD1 (6 bases). Trimming shortened V by 2 bases and J by 4 bases, and 11 bases separated the two germline ends. The CDR3 sequence is 14 residues long. Looked up from germline, CDR1 is LGHDT and CDR2 is YNNKEL (reference sequence). The CDR3 nucleotides are TGTGCCAGCAGCCAAATACAGGGCCGAGAGACCCAGTACTTC. Its protein product is CASSQIQGRETQYF.

This sequence joins TRBV5-4 and TRBJ2-4; D is uncertain. Germline CDR1 is SGHNT and CDR2 is YYREEE (reference sequence). Between the trimmed V and J ends, which lost 6 bases and 0 bases, there was a span of 7 bases. The CDR3 is made up of 13 amino acids. Here the CDR3 reads CASTDIAKNIQYF. CDR3 coding DNA: TGTGCCAGCACCGACATAGCCAAAAACATTCAGTACTTC.

As concerns this clone: The sample holds other DNA sequences that translate to the same CDR3. V gene TRBV28 combines with J gene TRBJ1-2, with TRBD1 identical over 11 bases. CDR1 and CDR2 from the germline V gene are MDHEN and SYDVKM. The CDR3 loop spans 14 amino acids. The trim removed 3 bases at V and 5 bases at J, leaving 2 bases unmatched. The CDR3 sequence: CASSLGDRGYGYTF. Here the CDR3 DNA reads TGTGCCAGCAGTTTGGGGGACAGGGGGTATGGCTACACCTTC.

This clone came up once. The V gene is TRBV28, the J gene TRBJ1-1; D ambiguous. Per germline, CDR1 MDHEN and CDR2 SYDVKM. This CDR3 region has 13 residues. V dropped 2 bases and J dropped 4 bases, with 8 bases sitting between them. The CDR3 nucleotides read TGTGCCAGCAGTTTACGGGTCCCCACTGAAGCTTTCTTT. Amino acid sequence: CASSLRVPTEAFF.

The gene calls are TRBV7-9 and TRBJ1-5, with D possibly TRBD1 on 5 matching bases. From germline, CDR1 is SEHNR and CDR2 FQNEAQ (reference sequence). V was cut by 5 bases and J by 6 bases, with 11 bases left in between. The CDR3 spans 13 residues. The CDR3 protein is CASSRGGGQPQHF. The DNA for the CDR3 is TGTGCCAGCAGCCGGGGCGGGGGTCAGCCCCAGCATTTT.

The V and J genes are TRBV6-2 or TRBV6-3 and TRBJ1-1; 7 bases line up with TRBD1. The trim removed 3 bases at V and 0 bases at J, leaving 7 bases unmatched. CDR1 MNHEY and CDR2 SVGEGT come from the germline V gene. This CDR3 is built from 16 residues. Here the CDR3 DNA reads TGTGCCAGCAGTTATGAGCTGGGACAGTTGAACACTGAAGCTTTCTTT. Its protein is CASSYELGQLNTEAFF.

The chain couples TRBV23-1 to TRBJ1-2; TRBD1 aligns across 9 bases. TRBV23-1 is noted as an ORF with a role that remains uncertain. V was pared by 4 bases and J by 2 bases, with 11 bases of the junction left unmatched. This CDR3 region has 17 residues. The CDR3: CASSRPTETGGNYGYTF. The CDR3 nucleotides are TGCGCCAGCAGTCGCCCTACGGAGACAGGGGGGAACTATGGCTACACCTTC.

The V and J genes are TRBV28 and TRBJ1-2, with D tentatively TRBD1 (6 bases). Germline assignment: CDR1 MDHEN and CDR2 SYDVKM. The CDR3 covers 16 residues. V shed 5 bases and J shed 4 bases, with 20 bases lying between them. The CDR3 nucleotides are TGTGCCAGCAGTCCAACCCCCCAGGGGTCTAGCTATGGCTACACCTTC. This sequence encodes CASSPTPQGSSYGYTF.

The V and J genes are TRBV5-5 and TRBJ2-7; D is undetermined. V was cut by 3 bases and J by 3 bases, with 4 bases left in between. Germline V gives CDR1 SGHKS, CDR2 YYEKEE (reference sequence). The CDR3 sequence is 11 residues long. The CDR3 loop is CASSSNYEQYF. In DNA, the CDR3 is TGTGCCAGCAGCTCTAACTACGAGCAGTACTTC. Full variable domain (remainder filled in from reference TRBV5-5 and TRBJ2-7): DAGVTQSPTHLIKTRGQQVTLRCSPISGHKSVSWYQQVLGQGPQFIFQYYEKEERGRGNFPDRFSARQFPNYSSELNVNALLLGDSALYLCASSSNYEQYFGPGTRLTVT.

The rearrangement joins TRBV30 to TRBJ1-1, with unresolved D. Looked up from germline, CDR1 is GTSNPN and CDR2 is SVGIG (reference sequence). The CDR3 consists of 12 residues. With 2 bases removed from V and 3 bases from J, the gap between germline ends came to 7 bases. Here the CDR3 DNA reads TGTGCCTGGAGTCCCCGGGACACTGAAGCTTTCTTT. This sequence encodes CAWSPRDTEAFF.